This is a list of T cell receptor beta chains from one sample in a study of shared clonotypes between healthy human individuals. Sequencing used immunoSEQ multiplex PCR; TCRdb keeps in-frame clones, though not all of them. The table shows around 1,900,000 clones, with around 93% occurring only once. The material sequenced was naive CD8+ T cells from PBMCs. The receptor source for this set is a man aged 18 to 30 in good health. Some clones in this sample may be carry-over from other donors' samples. Each CDR3 is given with its conserved first and last residue. A D gene is named only where the DNA matches it firmly. A row's size may be missing; if present it is once, few, many or a size class.

>TRBJ2-7|TRBV7-2|-|-
TGTGCCAGCAGACCGAGGGTTAGCGAGCAGTACTTC
CASRPRVSEQYF
>TRBJ1-1|TRBV6-1|-|-
TGTGCCAGCAGTGAAAGGGGCGGAGTGGGAGCTTTCTTT
CASSERGGVGAFF
>TRBJ2-1|TRBV28|-|-
TGTGCCAGCAGTCTCCTTAGCTCCTACAATGAGCAGTTCTTC
CASSLLSSYNEQFF
>TRBJ2-1|TRBV6-5|-|-
TGTGCCAGCAGCCTACGGAGGGATGAGCAGTTCTTC
CASSLRRDEQFF
>TRBJ2-3|TRBV7-9|-|-
TGTGCCAGCAGCTTACAGGGCGTGGGGGATACGCAGTATTTT
CASSLQGVGDTQYF
>TRBJ2-3|TRBV27|-|-
TGTGCCAGCAGTTTATCGGTCACCCCGAGGGATACGCAGTATTTT
CASSLSVTPRDTQYF
>TRBJ2-7|TRBV6-1|-|-
TGTGCCAGCAGGGCCCCGACAGAGTACGAGCAGTACTTC
CASRAPTEYEQYF
>TRBJ2-4|TRBV27|-|-
TGTGCCAGCAGTTTAATTGGTAGTGGGGGAGGCAAAAACATTCAGTACTTC
CASSLIGSGGGKNIQYF
>TRBJ2-1|TRBV27|-|once
TGTGCCAGCAGTTTTGGCGGGCACGGTACAAATGAGCAGTTCTTC
CASSFGGHGTNEQFF
>TRBJ1-3|TRBV16|-|-
TGTGCCAGCAGCCCCCACGGGAGAGACTCTGGAAACACCATATATTTT
CASSPHGRDSGNTIYF
>TRBJ1-2|TRBV15|TRBD1|-
TGTGCCACCAGCAGAAGACAGGGGGATGCCTATGGCTACACCTTC
CATSRRQGDAYGYTF
>TRBJ2-7|TRBV19|-|-
TGTGCCAGTAGAGGGGGGGAGAGCTCCTACGAGCAGTACTTC
CASRGGESSYEQYF
>TRBJ2-1|TRBV7-9|-|-
TGTGCCAGCAGCTCGGGGGCCCACAATGAGCAGTTCTTC
CASSSGAHNEQFF
>TRBJ1-5|TRBV13|-|-
TGTGCCAGCAGCTTAGTGGTCCCCCAGCATTTT
CASSLVVPQHF
>TRBJ2-3|TRBV5-6|TRBD2|-
TGTGCCAGCAGCTCCACATGGCGGGAGGGCATCCCAGATACGCAGTATTTT
CASSSTWREGIPDTQYF
>TRBJ2-1|TRBV9|-|-
TGTGCCAGCAGCGTAGATGGGGAGGGGGCGACCAATGAGCAGTTCTTC
CASSVDGEGATNEQFF
>TRBJ2-2|TRBV27|-|-
TGTGCCAGCAGCTACTTCAGGGACACCGGGGAGCTGTTTTTT
CASSYFRDTGELFF
>TRBJ1-1|TRBV19|-|once
TGTGCCAGTAGTATAGTCCCAGCGGGGGCGGACACTGAAGCTTTCTTT
CASSIVPAGADTEAFF
>TRBJ1-2|TRBV4-3|-|-
TGCGCCAGCAGCCAAGGGGAAGCCGAAGGCTATGGCTACACCTTC
CASSQGEAEGYGYTF
>TRBJ2-3|TRBV19|TRBD1|-
TGTGCCAGTAGTGGAACCGGGACAGGGCCCTTCGGTACGCAGTATTTT
CASSGTGTGPFGTQYF
>TRBJ2-7|TRBV7-9|-|-
TGTGCCAGCAGCGCCTCGGAGGGGAGAAACGAGCAGTACTTC
CASSASEGRNEQYF
>TRBJ1-1|TRBV23-1|-|-
TGCGCCAGCAGTCCCGGGGCGCGTGAGACTGAAGCTTTCTTT
CASSPGARETEAFF
>TRBJ2-7|TRBV6-1|TRBD1|once
TGTGCCAGCAGTGTCATGACAGGGCTTTATAGGGAGCAGTACTTC
CASSVMTGLYREQYF
>TRBJ1-4|TRBV27|TRBD1|-
TGTGCCAGCAGCCCGGACAGGCGGGGTGAAAAACTGTTTTTT
CASSPDRRGEKLFF
>TRBJ2-7|TRBV28|-|-
TGTGCCAGCAGTTTAGCCCGACAGCTCTACGAGCAGTACTTC
CASSLARQLYEQYF
>TRBJ1-2|TRBV4-1|TRBD1|-
TGCGCCAGCAGCTTGGGGACAGGGCTACCTAACTATGGCTACACCTTC
CASSLGTGLPNYGYTF
>TRBJ2-1|TRBV5-1|TRBD2|-
TGCGCCAGCAGCCAACTAGCGGGAGCCTCCAATGAGCAGTTCTTC
CASSQLAGASNEQFF
>TRBJ2-2|TRBV4-3|-|-
TGCGCCAGCAGCCAAGACTTGGAGAGAAACACCGGGGAGCTGTTTTTT
CASSQDLERNTGELFF
>TRBJ2-5|TRBV7-6|TRBD1|once
TGTGCCAGCAGCTTAGGGACAGGGGAAGGGTACAGGGGAGAGACCCAGTACTTC
CASSLGTGEGYRGETQYF
>TRBJ2-1|TRBV9|-|once
TGTGCCAGCAGCGGGGGGAGTTTCGATGAGCAGTTCTTC
CASSGGSFDEQFF
>TRBJ2-5|TRBV6-5|TRBD2|-
TGTGCCAGCAGTTACTTGCGGGAGGCGGGGGAGACCCAGTACTTC
CASSYLREAGETQYF
>TRBJ2-7|TRBV11-2|-|-
TGTGCCAGCAGCTTAGCACCAGCCCGGGGGTTGAACGAGCAGTACTTC
CASSLAPARGLNEQYF
>TRBJ2-1|TRBV11-2|TRBD2|-
TGTGCCAGCAGCTCCCTGGCGGGAGGGAACAATGAGCAGTTCTTC
CASSSLAGGNNEQFF
>TRBJ1-2|TRBV29-1|-|-
TGCAGCGTTGACCGCCAGCACTATGGCTACACCTTC
CSVDRQHYGYTF
>TRBJ2-7|TRBV6-1|-|-
TGTGCCAGCAGGTATTACGAGCAGTACTTC
CASRYYEQYF
>TRBJ2-5|TRBV27|TRBD1|once
TGTGCCAGCAGCCGACAGGGACAAGAGACCCAGTACTTC
CASSRQGQETQYF
>TRBJ2-7|TRBV28|-|once
TGTGCCAGCAGTTTAAACCAGGCAGGAGCCTACGAGCAGTACTTC
CASSLNQAGAYEQYF
>TRBJ2-2|TRBV28|TRBD2|-
TGTGCCAGCAGCCCGCCGGGACTAACCGGGGAGCTGTTTTTT
CASSPPGLTGELFF
>TRBJ1-1|TRBV19|-|-
TGTGCCAGTAGTATATATAAGGAGGAAAACACTGAAGCTTTCTTT
CASSIYKEENTEAFF
>TRBJ2-1|TRBV4-1|TRBD2|-
TGCGCCAGCAGCCAAGATCCGGGACTAGCGCGCGATGAGCAGTTCTTC
CASSQDPGLARDEQFF
>TRBJ2-7|TRBV7-9|-|-
TGTGCCAGCAGCCCAACCACAGGGTACGAGCAGTACTTC
CASSPTTGYEQYF
>TRBJ2-7|TRBV5-6|-|-
TGTGCCAGCAGTGAAGGGGGGGCGCATACCTACGAGCAGTACTTC
CASSEGGAHTYEQYF
>TRBJ2-1|TRBV6-1|-|-
TGTGCCAGCAGTGAGTTGGCAGGCAATGAGCAGTTCTTC
CASSELAGNEQFF
>TRBJ1-1|TRBV13|-|-
TGTGCCAGCAGCCCAGCCCTCGGCGAGGGAGGGGCCAACACTGAAGCTTTCTTT
CASSPALGEGGANTEAFF
>TRBJ2-7|TRBV4-1|-|-
TGCGCCAGCAGCCCTCAGGAGGGCAGGGGGGCGTCCTACGAGCAGTACTTC
CASSPQEGRGASYEQYF
>TRBJ2-7|TRBV6-5|TRBD1|-
TGTGCCAGCAGTTACTCAACAGGGGAGACGGGCTACGAGCAGTACTTC
CASSYSTGETGYEQYF
>TRBJ2-1|TRBV2|-|-
TGTGCCAGCAGTGGGACAGATAACAATGAGCAGTTCTTC
CASSGTDNNEQFF
>TRBJ1-1|TRBV29-1|-|-
TGCAGCGTGGGGGGAGAAGCTTTCTTT
CSVGGEAFF
>TRBJ2-5|TRBV11-2|-|-
TGTGCCAGCAGCTGGGACCCCTCGGAGACCCAGTACTTC
CASSWDPSETQYF
>TRBJ2-1|TRBV15|-|-
TGTGCCACCAGCAATCCGGGGTCCGATTTTGAGCAGTTCTTC
CATSNPGSDFEQFF
>TRBJ2-2|TRBV19|TRBD1|-
TGTGCCAGTAGTACTTTCCGGGACAGCATCACCGGGGAGCTGTTTTTT
CASSTFRDSITGELFF
>TRBJ2-7|TRBV27|-|-
TGTGCCAGCAGTTTTGGTGGGAGATCCTACGAGCAGTACTTC
CASSFGGRSYEQYF
>TRBJ1-2|TRBV4-1|-|-
TGCGCCAGCAGCCCCGAGGTAGGGTTGCGCTATGGCTACACCTTC
CASSPEVGLRYGYTF
>TRBJ2-7|TRBV28|TRBD1|-
TGTGCCAGCAGTTTTGGGACAGCCTCCTACGAGCAGTACTTC
CASSFGTASYEQYF
>TRBJ2-7|TRBV6-5|TRBD1|-
TGTGCCAGCAGGTGGCAGGGGGCGGTCGAGCAGTACTTC
CASRWQGAVEQYF